This is a list of T cell receptor beta chains from one sample in a study of blood T cells in healthy people across ages. TCRdb reprocessed the 5' RACE reads with MiXCR, giving one entry per CDR3 protein. The sample lists 850,000 or so distinct CDR3 sequences; more than 25% were seen once. Sequenced input: blood. The receptors come from an elderly woman in good health. CDR3s include the opening cysteine and the closing phenylalanine or tryptophan. The D gene is left open where the match is weak. Clone size is shown for a subset of rows, as once, few, many or a class of expanded clone.

J	V	size	D	CDR3	DNA
TRBJ1-2	TRBV30	-	-	CAWSVVGVRYGYTF	TGTGCCTGGAGTGTAGTCGGGGTTAGGTATGGCTACACCTTC
TRBJ2-7	TRBV11-2	-	TRBD1	CASSQGQAYNEQYF	TGTGCCAGCAGCCAGGGACAGGCCTACAATGAGCAGTACTTC
TRBJ1-2	TRBV29-1	many	-	CSVGKGVSYGYTF	TGCAGCGTTGGCAAAGGGGTGTCATATGGCTACACCTTC
TRBJ2-1	TRBV6-2/TRBV6-3	few	-	CASSYLEGKSEQFF	TGTGCCAGCAGTTACTTAGAGGGAAAGAGTGAGCAGTTCTTC
TRBJ1-2	TRBV11-2	many	-	CASSLAGGYGYTF	TGTGCCAGCAGCTTAGCGGGGGGCTATGGCTACACCTTC
TRBJ1-2	TRBV4-2	many	-	CASSQDSGVGYGYTF	TGTGCCAGCAGCCAAGATTCGGGGGTTGGCTATGGCTACACCTTC
TRBJ2-1	TRBV12-3/TRBV12-4	-	TRBD2	CASRRTSGGPEEQFF	TGTGCCAGCAGACGGACGAGCGGGGGGCCGGAGGAGCAGTTCTTC
TRBJ2-1	TRBV7-7	-	TRBD2	CASSYSGAGETQFF	TGTGCTAGCAGTTATAGCGGGGCGGGGGAGACCCAGTTCTTC
TRBJ1-6	TRBV30	-	-	CAWSRGVTHNSPRHF	TGTGCCTGGAGTAGGGGGGTGACGCATAATTCACCCCGCCACTTT
TRBJ2-3	TRBV12-3/TRBV12-4	many	-	CASSNSSPKGDTQYF	TGTGCCAGCAGTAACAGTAGCCCAAAGGGAGATACGCAGTATTTT
TRBJ1-1	TRBV7-2	many	-	CASSLEGVRNTEAFF	TGTGCCAGCAGCTTAGAGGGGGTGCGGAACACTGAAGCTTTCTTT
TRBJ1-1	TRBV3-1	-	-	CASSQESANTEAFF	TGTGCCAGCAGCCAAGAGTCGGCGAACACTGAAGCTTTCTTT
TRBJ1-2	TRBV6-5	-	-	CASRLLAGGYTF	TGTGCCAGCAGATTACTGGCGGGGGGCTACACCTTC
TRBJ2-1	TRBV6-4	-	TRBD1	CASSDSDRGSDEQFF	TGTGCCAGCAGTGACTCCGACAGGGGTAGCGATGAGCAGTTCTTC
TRBJ2-5	TRBV7-2	many	-	CASSLRHGGLGTQYF	TGTGCCAGCAGCTTAAGGCACGGCGGGTTAGGTACCCAGTACTTC
TRBJ2-3	TRBV20-1	-	-	CSARDLMTVVGGTQYF	TGCAGTGCTAGAGATCTCATGACCGTGGTTGGTGGTACGCAGTATTTT
TRBJ2-1	TRBV18	many	-	CASSPPSVPNEQFF	TGTGCCAGCTCACCACCGAGCGTTCCTAATGAGCAGTTCTTC
TRBJ2-3	TRBV7-2	many	TRBD1	CASSSRQGGSTDTQYF	TGTGCCAGCAGCTCCAGACAGGGCGGCTCCACAGATACGCAGTATTTT
TRBJ2-2	TRBV12-3/TRBV12-4	few	TRBD2	CASSPWTSENTGELFF	TGTGCCAGCAGTCCCTGGACTAGCGAGAACACCGGGGAGCTGTTTTTT
TRBJ2-1	TRBV7-3	-	-	CASSRTDGFDEQFF	TGTGCCAGCAGCCGAACCGACGGCTTCGATGAGCAGTTCTTC
TRBJ1-6	TRBV2	-	-	CASRGWGSHSPLHF	TGTGCCAGCAGGGGGTGGGGTTCGCATTCACCCCTCCACTTT
TRBJ2-5	TRBV2	-	TRBD2	CASSAQTSGGETQYF	TGTGCCAGCAGTGCTCAAACTAGCGGGGGAGAGACCCAGTACTTC
TRBJ2-5	TRBV20-1	many	TRBD1	CSAQSTSDREQYF	TGCAGTGCTCAATCAACAAGCGACAGGGAGCAGTACTTC
TRBJ1-4	TRBV5-5	few	TRBD1	CASGTGSFEVFF	TGTGCCAGCGGGACAGGGAGTTTCGAGGTGTTTTTT
TRBJ2-5	TRBV4-3	many	TRBD2	CASSQDAPTSGGFIGTQYF	TGCGCCAGCAGCCAAGATGCCCCGACTAGCGGGGGGTTCATAGGGACCCAGTACTTC
TRBJ1-2	TRBV20-1	many	TRBD1	CSANQGGDGYTF	TGCAGTGCTAATCAGGGGGGTGATGGCTACACCTTC
TRBJ1-2	TRBV7-2	many	TRBD1	CASSLADRAVNGYTF	TGTGCCAGCAGCTTAGCGGACAGGGCGGTGAATGGCTACACCTTC
TRBJ1-1	TRBV29-1	-	TRBD1	CSVRQGAIMDTEAFF	TGCAGCGTCAGACAGGGGGCTATCATGGACACTGAAGCTTTCTTT
TRBJ1-3	TRBV20-1	few	-	CSASRRPTGNTIYF	TGCAGTGCTAGTAGGCGTCCGACTGGAAACACCATATATTTT
TRBJ2-1	TRBV6-5	-	-	CVTQGDYNEQFF	TGTGTTACACAGGGAGATTACAATGAGCAGTTCTTC
TRBJ2-1	TRBV12-3/TRBV12-4	-	-	CASSFGGTSSYNEQFF	TGTGCCAGCAGTTTTGGCGGCACCAGCTCCTACAATGAGCAGTTCTTC
TRBJ1-2	TRBV4-1	many	-	CASSQGQNLSPYGYTF	TGCGCCAGCAGCCAAGGACAGAATCTAAGCCCCTATGGCTACACCTTC
TRBJ2-7	TRBV20-1	-	TRBD2	CSASDLPDGTGGLWRPYEQYF	TGCAGTGCTAGTGACCTTCCGGACGGGACGGGAGGGCTTTGGCGCCCCTACGAGCAGTACTTC
TRBJ2-3	TRBV5-1	many	TRBD1	CASSFGTGLTDTQYF	TGCGCCAGCAGCTTCGGGACAGGGCTAACAGATACGCAGTATTTT
TRBJ2-1	TRBV18	-	-	CTSSPRTTYNEQFF	TGTACCAGCTCACCGAGGACCACCTACAATGAGCAGTTCTTC
TRBJ1-4	TRBV20-1	-	-	CSAEQRGEEKLFF	TGCAGTGCGGAGCAGCGCGGGGAGGAAAAACTGTTTTTT
TRBJ1-5	TRBV12-3/TRBV12-4	many	-	CASSPAGQNSNQPQHF	TGTGCCAGCAGTCCAGCCGGACAGAATAGCAATCAGCCCCAGCATTTT
TRBJ2-7	TRBV9	-	TRBD1	CASSVADRGHEQYF	TGTGCCAGCAGCGTAGCGGACAGGGGGCACGAGCAGTACTTC
TRBJ1-5	TRBV12-3/TRBV12-4	-	-	CASSLIGWPMADQPQHF	TGTGCCAGCAGTTTGATCGGATGGCCGATGGCCGATCAGCCCCAGCATTTT
TRBJ2-3	TRBV27	many	-	CASTSGLNTDTQYF	TGTGCCAGCACTTCGGGACTCAACACAGATACGCAGTATTTT
TRBJ2-1	TRBV20-1	-	TRBD1	CSADRDRGYNEQFF	TGCAGTGCTGACCGGGACAGGGGATACAATGAGCAGTTCTTC
TRBJ2-3	TRBV6-2/TRBV6-3	few	TRBD1	CASSYSGTVRYTQYF	TGTGCCAGCAGTTACTCAGGGACAGTACGATATACGCAGTATTTT
TRBJ2-1	TRBV21-1	-	-	CASSKTGMGLGLASMGDEQFF	TGTGCCAGCAGCAAGACTGGAATGGGACTAGGACTAGCTTCCATGGGAGATGAGCAGTTCTTC